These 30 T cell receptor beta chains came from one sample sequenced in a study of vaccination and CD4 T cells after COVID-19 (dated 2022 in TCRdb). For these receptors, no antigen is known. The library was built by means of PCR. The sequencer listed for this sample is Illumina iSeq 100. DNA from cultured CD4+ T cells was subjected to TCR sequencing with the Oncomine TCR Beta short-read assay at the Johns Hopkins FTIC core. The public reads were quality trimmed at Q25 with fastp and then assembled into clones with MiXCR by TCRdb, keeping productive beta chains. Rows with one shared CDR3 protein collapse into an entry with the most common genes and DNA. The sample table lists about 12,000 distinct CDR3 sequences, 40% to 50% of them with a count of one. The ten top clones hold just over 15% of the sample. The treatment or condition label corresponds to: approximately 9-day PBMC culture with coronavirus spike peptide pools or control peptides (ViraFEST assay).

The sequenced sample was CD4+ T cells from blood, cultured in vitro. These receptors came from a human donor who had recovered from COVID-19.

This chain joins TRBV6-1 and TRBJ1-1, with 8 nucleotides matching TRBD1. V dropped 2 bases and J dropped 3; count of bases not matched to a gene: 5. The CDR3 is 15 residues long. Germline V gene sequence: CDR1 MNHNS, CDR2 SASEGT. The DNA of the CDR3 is TGTGCCAGCAGTGAAAGGACAGGGTTGGACACTGAAGCTTTCTTT. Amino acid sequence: CASSERTGLDTEAFF.

The DNA of the CDR3 is TGCGCCAGCAGCTTGGGGCAGGGGAGGACCTACGAGCAGTACTTC. Amino acid sequence: CASSLGQGRTYEQYF. The rearrangement joins TRBV5-1 to TRBJ2-7; D is perhaps TRBD1 or TRBD2 (6 bases each). Germline V gene lookup returns CDR1 SGHRS and CDR2 YFSETQ. V was shortened by 0 bases and J by 2 bases, with 12 bases between the two germline ends. The CDR3 covers 15 residues.

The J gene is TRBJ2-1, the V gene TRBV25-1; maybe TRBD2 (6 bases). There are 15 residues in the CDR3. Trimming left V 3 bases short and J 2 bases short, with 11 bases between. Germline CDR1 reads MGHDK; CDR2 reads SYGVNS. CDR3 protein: CASSERDGPYNEQFF. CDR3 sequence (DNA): TGTGCCAGCAGTGAGCGGGACGGTCCCTACAATGAGCAGTTCTTC.

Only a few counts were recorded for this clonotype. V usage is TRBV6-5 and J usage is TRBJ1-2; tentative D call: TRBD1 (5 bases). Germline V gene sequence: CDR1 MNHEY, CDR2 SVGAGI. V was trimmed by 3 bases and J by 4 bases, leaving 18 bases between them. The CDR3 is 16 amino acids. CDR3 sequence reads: CASSYRQGTRSYGYTF. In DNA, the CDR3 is TGTGCCAGCAGTTATAGGCAGGGCACTCGCAGCTATGGCTACACCTTC.

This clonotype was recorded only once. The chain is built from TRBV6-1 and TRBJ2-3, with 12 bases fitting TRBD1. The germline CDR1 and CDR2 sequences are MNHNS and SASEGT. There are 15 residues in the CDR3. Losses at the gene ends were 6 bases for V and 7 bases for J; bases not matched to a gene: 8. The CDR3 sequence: CASSPGQGARYTQYF. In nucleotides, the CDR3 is TGTGCCAGCAGCCCGGGACAGGGGGCGCGATATACGCAGTATTTT.

The CDR3 DNA reads as TGTGCCAGCTCGCGGACTAGCGGGAGACAGACCCAGTACTTC. Protein sequence: CASSRTSGRQTQYF. The V gene is TRBV18, the J gene TRBJ2-5, with 13 bases matching TRBD2. This CDR3 is 14 amino acids long. The trim removed 6 bases at V and 6 bases at J, leaving 4 bases unmatched. Germline CDR1 reads KGHSH; CDR2 reads LQKENI.

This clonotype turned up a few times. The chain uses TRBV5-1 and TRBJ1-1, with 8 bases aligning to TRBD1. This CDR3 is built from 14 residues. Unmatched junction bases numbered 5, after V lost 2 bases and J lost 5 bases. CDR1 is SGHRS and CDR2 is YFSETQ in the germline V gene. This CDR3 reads CASSFQGAQTEAFF. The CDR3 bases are TGCGCCAGCAGCTTTCAGGGGGCGCAAACTGAAGCTTTCTTT.

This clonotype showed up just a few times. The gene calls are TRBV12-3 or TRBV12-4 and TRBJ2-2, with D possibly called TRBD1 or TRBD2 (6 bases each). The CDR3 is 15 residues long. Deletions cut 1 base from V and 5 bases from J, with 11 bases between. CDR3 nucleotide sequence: TGTGCCAGCAGTTTAGGGGGGGCGGTTACCGGGGAGCTGTTTTTT. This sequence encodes CASSLGGAVTGELFF.

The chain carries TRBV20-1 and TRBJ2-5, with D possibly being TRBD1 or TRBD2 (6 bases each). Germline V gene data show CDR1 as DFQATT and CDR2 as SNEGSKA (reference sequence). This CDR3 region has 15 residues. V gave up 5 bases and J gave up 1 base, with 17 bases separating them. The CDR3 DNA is TGCAGTGCTCCGGGGGCCCAGGGCTCCCAAGAGACCCAGTACTTC. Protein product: CSAPGAQGSQETQYF.

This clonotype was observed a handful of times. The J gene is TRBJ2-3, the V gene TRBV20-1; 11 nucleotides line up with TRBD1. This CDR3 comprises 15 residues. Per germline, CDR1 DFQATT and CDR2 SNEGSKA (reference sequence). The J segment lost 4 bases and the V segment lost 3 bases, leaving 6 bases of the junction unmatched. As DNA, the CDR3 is TGCAGTGCTAGGTCGGACAGGGGGCGATCAGATACGCAGTATTTT. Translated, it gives CSARSDRGRSDTQYF.

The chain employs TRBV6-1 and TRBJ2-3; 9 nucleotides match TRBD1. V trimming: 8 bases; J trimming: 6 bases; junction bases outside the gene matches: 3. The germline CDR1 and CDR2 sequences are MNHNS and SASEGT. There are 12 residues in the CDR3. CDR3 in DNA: TGTGCCAGCGGGACAGGGACGGATACGCAGTATTTT. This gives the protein CASGTGTDTQYF.

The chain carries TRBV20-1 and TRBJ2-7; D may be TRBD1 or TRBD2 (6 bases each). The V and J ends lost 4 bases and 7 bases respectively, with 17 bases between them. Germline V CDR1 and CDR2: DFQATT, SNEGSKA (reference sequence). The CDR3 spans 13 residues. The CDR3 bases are TGCAGTGCTATCTTGAGCGGAGGGGGGGAGCAGTACTTC. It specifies CSAILSGGGEQYF.

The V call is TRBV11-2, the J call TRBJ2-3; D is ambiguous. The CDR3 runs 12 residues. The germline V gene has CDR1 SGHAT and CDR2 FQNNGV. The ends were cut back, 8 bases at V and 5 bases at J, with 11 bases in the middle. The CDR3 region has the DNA TGTGCCAGCGAAAACGCCGGAGATACGCAGTATTTT. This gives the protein CASENAGDTQYF.

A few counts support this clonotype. Here the CDR3 DNA reads TGTGCCAGCCGCAGGCTTAAACCGGGACTAGCCGATCTTTACTACGAGCAGTACTTC. Its protein is CASRRLKPGLADLYYEQYF. This sequence joins TRBV2 and TRBJ2-7; 9 nucleotides match TRBD2. Germline CDR1 and CDR2: SNHLY and FYNNEI. V shed 8 bases, J shed 3 bases, and the junction held 23 bases outside the gene matches. The CDR3 covers 19 residues.

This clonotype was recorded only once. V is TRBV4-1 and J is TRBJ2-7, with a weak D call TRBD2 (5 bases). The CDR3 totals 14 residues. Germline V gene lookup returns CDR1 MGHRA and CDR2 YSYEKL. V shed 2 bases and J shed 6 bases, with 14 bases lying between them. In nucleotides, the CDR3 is TGCGCCAGCAGCCAAAATCGAGGACTCGTCGAGCAGTACTTC. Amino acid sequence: CASSQNRGLVEQYF.

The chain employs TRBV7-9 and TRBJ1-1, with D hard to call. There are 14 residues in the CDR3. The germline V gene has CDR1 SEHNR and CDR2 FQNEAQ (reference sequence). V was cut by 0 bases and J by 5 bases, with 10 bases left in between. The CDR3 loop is CASSLARASTEAFF. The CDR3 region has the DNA TGTGCCAGCAGCTTAGCTCGGGCTTCTACTGAAGCTTTCTTT.

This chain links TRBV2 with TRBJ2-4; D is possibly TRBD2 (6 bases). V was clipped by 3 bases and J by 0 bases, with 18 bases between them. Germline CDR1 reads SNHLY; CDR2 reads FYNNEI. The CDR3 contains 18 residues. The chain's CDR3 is CASSEGGLGRLAKNIQYF. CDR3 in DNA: TGTGCCAGCAGTGAGGGAGGTCTAGGGAGACTAGCCAAAAACATTCAGTACTTC.

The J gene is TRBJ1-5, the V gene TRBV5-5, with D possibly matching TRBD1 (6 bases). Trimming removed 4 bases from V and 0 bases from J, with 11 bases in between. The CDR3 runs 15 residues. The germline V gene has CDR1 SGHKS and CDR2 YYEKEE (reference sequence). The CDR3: CASSPRGVSNQPQHF. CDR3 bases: TGTGCCAGCAGCCCAAGGGGGGTTAGCAATCAGCCCCAGCATTTT.

CDR3 region: CASSTRRGQETQYF. CDR3 nucleotides: TGTGCCAGCAGCACACGAAGGGGGCAAGAGACCCAGTACTTC. This sequence joins TRBV7-9 and TRBJ2-5; weak D call: TRBD1 (6 bases). The V gene's germline CDR1 is SEHNR and CDR2 FQNEAQ (reference sequence). V was shortened by 5 bases and J by 2 bases, with 12 bases between the two germline ends. This CDR3 region has 14 residues.

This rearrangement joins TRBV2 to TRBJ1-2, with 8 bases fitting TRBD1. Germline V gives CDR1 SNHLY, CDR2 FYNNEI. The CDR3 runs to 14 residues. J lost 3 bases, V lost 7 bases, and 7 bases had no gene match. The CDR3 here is CASIGQGIYYGYTF. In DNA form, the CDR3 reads TGTGCCAGCATAGGACAGGGTATCTACTATGGCTACACCTTC.

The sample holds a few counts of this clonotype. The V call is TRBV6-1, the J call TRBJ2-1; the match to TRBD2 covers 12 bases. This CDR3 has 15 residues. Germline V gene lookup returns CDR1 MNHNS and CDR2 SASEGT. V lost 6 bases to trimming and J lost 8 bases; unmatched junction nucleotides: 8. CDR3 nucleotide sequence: TGTGCCAGCAGCACGACTAGCGGGAGATCCTATGAGCAGTTCTTC. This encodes CASSTTSGRSYEQFF.

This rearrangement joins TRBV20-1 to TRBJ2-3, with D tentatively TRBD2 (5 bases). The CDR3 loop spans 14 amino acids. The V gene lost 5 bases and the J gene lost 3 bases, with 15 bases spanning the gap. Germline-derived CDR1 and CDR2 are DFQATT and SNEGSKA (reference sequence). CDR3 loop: CSAGRGGWTDTQYF. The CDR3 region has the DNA TGCAGTGCTGGTCGTGGAGGTTGGACAGATACGCAGTATTTT.

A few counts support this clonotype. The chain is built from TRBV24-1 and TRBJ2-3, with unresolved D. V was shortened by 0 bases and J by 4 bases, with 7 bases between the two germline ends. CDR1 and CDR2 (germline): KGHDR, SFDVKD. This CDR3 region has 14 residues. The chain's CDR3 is CATSDLPSSDTQYF. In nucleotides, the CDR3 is TGTGCCACCAGTGATTTGCCTTCCTCAGATACGCAGTATTTT.

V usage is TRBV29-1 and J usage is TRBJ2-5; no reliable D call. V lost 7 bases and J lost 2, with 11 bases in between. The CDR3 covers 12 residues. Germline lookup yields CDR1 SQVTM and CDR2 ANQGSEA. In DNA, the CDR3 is TGCAGCGGGACCGCCGCTCAAGAGACCCAGTACTTC. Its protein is CSGTAAQETQYF. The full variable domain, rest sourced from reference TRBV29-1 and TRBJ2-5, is SAVISQKPSRDICQRGTSLTIQCQVDSQVTMMFWYRQQPGQSLTLIATANQGSEATYESGFVIDKFPISRPNLTFSTLTVSNMSPEDSSIYLCSGTAAQETQYFGPGTRLLVL.

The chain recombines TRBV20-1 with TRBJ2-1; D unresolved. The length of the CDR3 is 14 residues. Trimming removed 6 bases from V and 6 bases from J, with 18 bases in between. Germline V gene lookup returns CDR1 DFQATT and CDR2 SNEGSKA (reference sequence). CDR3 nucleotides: TGCAGTGCGCTTCTCGGAATTTGGGGCAATGAGCAGTTCTTC. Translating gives CSALLGIWGNEQFF.

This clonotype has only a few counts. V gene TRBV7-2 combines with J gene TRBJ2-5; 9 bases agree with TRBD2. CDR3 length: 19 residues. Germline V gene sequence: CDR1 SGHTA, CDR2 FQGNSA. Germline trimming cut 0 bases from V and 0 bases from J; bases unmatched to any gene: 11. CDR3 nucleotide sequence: TGTGCCAGCAGCTTAGCTAGAAGTTTAGCGGGGGCGTACCAAGAGACCCAGTACTTC. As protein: CASSLARSLAGAYQETQYF.

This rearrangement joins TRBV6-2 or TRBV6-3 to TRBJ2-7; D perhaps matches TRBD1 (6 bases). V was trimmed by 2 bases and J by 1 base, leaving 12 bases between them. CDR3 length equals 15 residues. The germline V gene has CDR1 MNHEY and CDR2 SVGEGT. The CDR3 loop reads CASSYGQGSSYEQYF. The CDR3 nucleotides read TGTGCCAGCAGTTACGGCCAGGGGTCTTCCTACGAGCAGTACTTC.

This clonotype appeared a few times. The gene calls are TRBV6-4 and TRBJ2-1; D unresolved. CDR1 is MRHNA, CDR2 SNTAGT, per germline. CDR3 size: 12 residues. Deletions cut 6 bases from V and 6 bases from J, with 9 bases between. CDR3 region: CASSQSGNEQFF. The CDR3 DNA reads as TGTGCCAGCAGCCAGTCCGGCAATGAGCAGTTCTTC.

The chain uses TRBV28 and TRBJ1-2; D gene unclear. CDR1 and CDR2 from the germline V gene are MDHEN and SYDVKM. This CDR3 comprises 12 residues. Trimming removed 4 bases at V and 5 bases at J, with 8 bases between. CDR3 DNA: TGTGCCAGCAGTTCTCTATTATATGGCTACACCTTC. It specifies CASSSLLYGYTF.

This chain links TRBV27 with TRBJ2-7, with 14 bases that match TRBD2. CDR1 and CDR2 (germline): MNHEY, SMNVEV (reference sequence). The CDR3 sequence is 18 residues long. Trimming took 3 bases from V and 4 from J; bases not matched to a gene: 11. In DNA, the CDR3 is TGTGCCAGCAGTTTTACCGGGACTAGCGGGAGATTTGGGTACGAGCAGTACTTC. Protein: CASSFTGTSGRFGYEQYF.